The T cell receptor gamma chain described here comes from a study of Vδ1+ human thymocytes. Sequences come from RNA converted to cDNA by reverse transcription. CDR3 amplicons came from multiplex PCR with pooled V-gene forward and constant-region reverse primers. TCRdb re-called the multiplex PCR reads using CATT. The table has 30,000 to 45,000 gamma-chain clones, 20% seen once. There are a few counts of this clone. Its specificity is unknown. Other DNA sequences in this specimen translate into the identical CDR3. The junction had 5 bases not matched to a gene; V was cut back by 1 base and J by 3 bases. This CDR3 is 15 amino acids long. The V gene's germline CDR1 is EGSNGY and CDR2 YDSYNSKV. Notes on the study in general: Thymic TRG and TRD repertoires appeared highly polyclonal.

This receptor was identified in a girl in the first two years of life who had congenital heart surgery. Sequenced input: Vdelta1+ gamma-delta thymocytes from the thymus. Subset reported: FACS-sorted CD3+ TCRalphabeta- TCRVdelta1+ TCRVdelta2- thymocytes. The chain joins TRGV2 to TRGJP2. CDR3 sequence: CATWDGRGSDWIKTF. In nucleotides, the CDR3 is TGTGCCACCTGGGACGGCCGGGGTAGTGATTGGATCAAGACGTTT.